The T cell receptor beta chain described here comes from a study of blood T cell repertoires in COVID-19. About the research overall: Both acute and convalescent COVID-19 samples were obtained from the United States, Italy and Spain.

Seattle's enrolled individuals joined amid active infection and were then monitored longitudinally. Germline V gene sequence: CDR1 SGHRS, CDR2 YFSETQ. V lost 4 bases, J lost 5 bases, and 8 bases stayed unmatched. The CDR3 sequence is 18 residues long. Repertoires were generated with immunoSEQ multiplex PCR, while TCRdb's copy carries only in-frame clones and drops some. The sample lists 250,000 to 400,000 clones, roughly 90% occurring once. Sequencing was carried out using peripheral blood. V and J are TRBV5-1 and TRBJ2-2; 16 bases agree with TRBD2. This TCR was sampled from a woman aged 30 to 39 with COVID-19, enrolled during active disease. The CDR3 coding sequence is TGCGCCAGCAGCCCCGGGACTAGCGGGAGGGCCAGAACCGGGGAGCTGTTTTTT. It specifies CASSPGTSGRARTGELFF.